Each of the 27 T cell receptor beta chains below was sequenced from the same sample in a study of blood T cells in healthy people across ages. Sample-barcoded 5' priming and a J-beta primer mix drove a second PCR of about 6 to 12 cycles. TCRdb ran MiXCR on the 5' RACE reads and lists one entry per CDR3 protein. The sample shows more than 550,000 distinct CDR3 sequences, 20% to 25% of them seen only once. What was sequenced was blood. Every receptor here comes from an older man in good health.

In this sample, this clonotype turned up a few times. The genes are TRBV13 and TRBJ1-2; tentative D call: TRBD1 (6 bases). CDR3 size: 19 residues. Germline CDR1 is PRHDT and CDR2 is FYEKMQ (reference sequence). The ends were cut back, 0 bases at V and 4 bases at J, with 24 bases in the middle. Written as DNA, the CDR3 is TGTGCCAGCAGCTTAGGTCGAGCAGGACAGAGTCCTAAGGTCTATGGCTACACCTTC. This sequence encodes CASSLGRAGQSPKVYGYTF. Drawing the rest from reference TRBV13 and TRBJ1-2, the complete variable domain is AAGVIQSPRHLIKEKRETATLKCYPIPRHDTVYWYQQGPGQDPQFLISFYEKMQSDKGSIPDRFSAQQFSDYHSELNMSSLELGDSALYFCASSLGRAGQSPKVYGYTFGSGTRLTVV.

In its sample, this clonotype was seen once. The chain combines TRBV7-3 with TRBJ1-1; D is undetermined. The germline gives CDR1 SGHTA, CDR2 FQGTGA. The CDR3 is 13 amino acids. V was pared by 5 bases and J by 0 bases, with 7 bases between. In nucleotides, the CDR3 is TGTGCCAGCAGCGCCAACATGAACACTGAAGCTTTCTTT. It encodes CASSANMNTEAFF.

This clonotype was counted a few times. J is TRBJ1-1 and V is TRBV12-3 or TRBV12-4, with D possibly being TRBD1 (5 bases). Trimming took 6 bases from V and 5 from J, leaving 16 bases between them. The CDR3 spans 14 residues. The CDR3 here is CASRLTVGRTEAFF. The CDR3 DNA follows: TGTGCCAGCAGGCTGACAGTTGGGAGGACTGAAGCTTTCTTT.

The chain combines TRBV5-5 with TRBJ2-2; 13 bases map to TRBD2. Losses at the gene ends were 4 bases for V and 1 base for J; bases not matched to a gene: 4. The CDR3 contains 17 residues. The germline gives CDR1 SGHKS, CDR2 YYEKEE (reference sequence). The CDR3 is CASSKWTSGRNTGELFF. CDR3 in DNA: TGTGCCAGCAGCAAATGGACTAGCGGGAGGAACACCGGGGAGCTGTTTTTT.

About this clonotype itself: With a much larger clone just one base away, this may be a read error. The chain combines TRBV6-2 or TRBV6-3 with TRBJ2-3; no clear D gene. CDR3 length equals 12 residues. V was pared by 6 bases and J by 2 bases, with 6 bases between. Germline CDR1 and CDR2: MNHEY and SVGEGT. The CDR3 DNA reads as TGTGCCAGCAGGTGGGACACAGATACGCAGTATTTT. This sequence encodes CASRWDTDTQYF.

V is TRBV3-1 and J is TRBJ2-4; TRBD2 matches 7 bases. The V gene's germline CDR1 is LGHDT and CDR2 YNNKEL (reference sequence). The CDR3 has 17 amino acids. Losses at the gene ends were 4 bases for V and 1 base for J; bases not matched to a gene: 10. CDR3 bases: TGTGCCAGCAGCCCCGCCCTTAGCGGGTGTGCCAAAAACATTCAGTACTTC. It specifies CASSPALSGCAKNIQYF.

V is TRBV25-1 and J is TRBJ2-3; TRBD1 matches 7 bases. The V segment lost 5 bases and the J segment 4 bases; nucleotides outside the gene matches: 3. The V gene's germline CDR1 is MGHDK and CDR2 SYGVNS. The CDR3 has 13 residues. CDR3 region: CASSRQGADTQYF. DNA for the CDR3: TGTGCCAGCAGTCGACAGGGTGCAGATACGCAGTATTTT.

The table lists this clonotype with many counts. The chain employs TRBV15 and TRBJ1-4; TRBD1 agrees at 7 bases. Per germline, CDR1 LNHNV and CDR2 YYDKDF (reference sequence). This CDR3 comprises 16 residues. Losses at the gene ends were 5 bases for V and 0 bases for J; bases not matched to a gene: 6. CDR3 in DNA: TGTGCCACCAGCGTCTCCCAGGGGGCAACTAATGAAAAACTGTTTTTT. It yields the protein CATSVSQGATNEKLFF.

This rearrangement joins TRBV10-3 to TRBJ1-5, with D possibly TRBD1 on 5 matching bases. Germline lookup yields CDR1 ENHRY and CDR2 SYGVKD. The CDR3 totals 16 residues. The V end was cut by 3 bases, the J end by 6 bases, with 18 bases between. CDR3 in amino acids: CAISDRTGGRGQPQHF. The CDR3 coding sequence is TGTGCCATCAGTGACCGAACGGGGGGACGGGGTCAGCCCCAGCATTTT.

CDR3 residues: CSAKDRRATYEQYF. The CDR3 coding sequence is TGCAGTGCCAAGGACAGGAGGGCGACCTACGAGCAGTACTTC. V usage is TRBV20-1 and J usage is TRBJ2-7, with TRBD1 as a possible D gene (7 bases). Germline V gene sequence: CDR1 DFQATT, CDR2 SNEGSKA (reference sequence). V lost 6 bases to trimming and J lost 2 bases, with 17 bases between them. The CDR3 consists of 14 residues.

The chain links TRBV25-1 to TRBJ2-1; 7 positions match TRBD2. The DNA matches TRBJ2-5 better at its end, which makes the J call doubtful. The CDR3 is 15 amino acids. CDR1 is MGHDK and CDR2 is SYGVNS in the germline V gene. CDR3 bases: TGTGCCAGCAGTGGTCCTGGCGGGAGTAGAGAGACCCAGTACTTC. This codes for CASSGPGGSRETQYF.

This clonotype was observed a handful of times. The gene calls are TRBV5-1 and TRBJ2-3; the match to TRBD1 covers 12 bases. Germline V gene lookup returns CDR1 SGHRS and CDR2 YFSETQ. The CDR3 is made up of 16 amino acids. V was pared by 4 bases and J by 2 bases, with 5 bases of the junction left unmatched. The CDR3 spells CASSLGTGGTTDTQYF. In DNA, the CDR3 is TGCGCCAGCAGCCTGGGGACAGGGGGCACCACAGATACGCAGTATTTT.

V usage is TRBV29-1 and J usage is TRBJ1-2; D gene unclear. Germline V gene lookup returns CDR1 SQVTM and CDR2 ANQGSEA. This CDR3 comprises 11 residues. Trimming left V 6 bases short and J 0 bases short, with 5 bases between. The CDR3 nucleotides read TGCAGCGTAGAAACTAACTATGGCTACACCTTC. Translation gives CSVETNYGYTF.

In this sample, this clonotype turned up many times. The chain is built from TRBV7-3 and TRBJ2-1; 7 bases are a match to TRBD2. CDR1 is SGHTA and CDR2 is FQGTGA in the germline V gene. The CDR3 is 15 residues long. The V segment lost 3 bases and the J segment 4 bases; nucleotides outside the gene matches: 6. The CDR3 here is CASSLGTSDYNEQFF. The CDR3, as DNA: TGTGCCAGCAGCTTGGGAACTAGCGATTACAATGAGCAGTTCTTC.

This clonotype has only a few counts. The V gene is TRBV24-1, the J gene TRBJ1-5; D perhaps matches TRBD1 (5 bases). The ends were cut back, 8 bases at V and 3 bases at J, with 13 bases in the middle. Per the germline V gene, CDR1 is KGHDR and CDR2 is SFDVKD. CDR3 length: 14 amino acids. The CDR3 bases are TGTGCCACCAAATCTGGGGACTCCAATCAGCCCCAGCATTTT. Amino acid sequence: CATKSGDSNQPQHF.

The chain joins TRBV6-6 to TRBJ1-2; the D is unclear. The germline gives CDR1 MNHNY, CDR2 SVGAGI (reference sequence). V dropped 5 bases and J dropped 0 bases, with 16 bases sitting between them. The CDR3 contains 16 residues. CDR3 coding DNA: TGTGCCAGCAGTGCGCCGATGGGAGAATCTAACTATGGCTACACCTTC. Its translation is CASSAPMGESNYGYTF.

The V and J genes are TRBV6-5 and TRBJ1-1, with D perhaps matching TRBD1 (5 bases). The CDR3 consists of 17 residues. The V gene's germline CDR1 is MNHEY and CDR2 SVGAGI. The ends were cut back, 0 bases at V and 5 bases at J, with 19 bases in the middle. The DNA for the CDR3 is TGTGCCAGCAGTTACTCCGGGACCCTCTTTAGGGGAACTGAAGCTTTCTTT. Protein: CASSYSGTLFRGTEAFF.

This clonotype was counted between two and nine times. The CDR3 DNA follows: TGTGCCAGCAGTTACTCGATAGGCGCAGCGGGAGGGCGTAAAGATACGCAGTATTTT. This translates into CASSYSIGAAGGRKDTQYF. This chain uses TRBV6-5 with TRBJ2-3, with TRBD2 matching over 10 bases. The germline gives CDR1 MNHEY, CDR2 SVGAGI. Germline trimming cut 0 bases from V and 5 bases from J; bases unmatched to any gene: 14. The CDR3 consists of 19 residues.

This clonotype has only a few counts. The chain recombines TRBV12-3 or TRBV12-4 with TRBJ1-5, with a weak D call TRBD1 (6 bases). The V gene lost 7 bases and the J gene lost 0 bases, with 13 bases spanning the gap. The CDR3 length is 15 residues. CDR3 bases: TGTGCCAGCACTTTGGACAGTGATAGCAATCAGCCCCAGCATTTT. This encodes CASTLDSDSNQPQHF.

The chain links TRBV18 to TRBJ2-7, with D tentatively TRBD1 (6 bases). Germline V gives CDR1 KGHSH, CDR2 LQKENI. The V gene lost 3 bases and the J gene lost 0 bases, with 12 bases spanning the gap. This CDR3 is 15 amino acids long. CDR3 bases: TGTGCCAGCTCACCCGGACAGTCTAGCTCCTACGAGCAGTACTTC. It encodes CASSPGQSSSYEQYF.

The genes are TRBV29-1 and TRBJ1-5; TRBD1 might be the D (5 bases). Germline V gene sequence: CDR1 SQVTM, CDR2 ANQGSEA. This CDR3 region has 14 residues. Trimming took 4 bases from V and 3 from J, leaving 13 bases between them. The CDR3 DNA reads as TGCAGCGTTGCGACGGGGGACCCCAATCAGCCCCAGCATTTT. Translated: CSVATGDPNQPQHF.

The J gene is TRBJ2-7, the V gene TRBV29-1; 8 bases map to TRBD1. The J call is uncertain, as TRBJ2-5 better fits the DNA end. Germline-derived CDR1 and CDR2 are SQVTM and ANQGSEA. The CDR3 covers 13 residues. CDR3 amino acids: CSATTGGQETQYF. The CDR3 nucleotides are TGCAGCGCTACTACAGGGGGCCAAGAGACCCAGTACTTC.

This clonotype was counted many times. The CDR3 DNA follows: TGCAGCGTTGCTGACTTGCGAAATGAGCAGTTCTTC. Its protein product is CSVADLRNEQFF. The V and J genes are TRBV29-1 and TRBJ2-1, with D unclear. CDR1 is SQVTM and CDR2 is ANQGSEA in the germline V gene. The CDR3 runs to 12 residues. The V gene lost 4 bases and the J gene lost 7 bases, with 11 bases spanning the gap.

As concerns this clonotype: An end of the junction differs from the germline gene, which may be a read error. The chain uses TRBV7-6 and TRBJ1-4; D is unresolved. Germline V lookup: CDR1 SGHVS, CDR2 FNYEAQ. This CDR3 is 15 amino acids long. DNA for the CDR3: TGTGCCGGCAGCTTAAATAAGTTAACTAATGAAAAACTGTTTTTT. Its translation: CAGSLNKLTNEKLFF.

The chain recombines TRBV2 with TRBJ2-3; the D gene is possibly TRBD1 (5 bases). This CDR3 contains 15 residues. Germline V gene sequence: CDR1 SNHLY, CDR2 FYNNEI. V was trimmed by 2 bases and J by 0 bases, leaving 9 bases between them. As DNA, the CDR3 is TGTGCCAGCAGTGAAAGGGGTGCTAGCACAGATACGCAGTATTTT. This sequence encodes CASSERGASTDTQYF.

For the CDR3, the DNA is TGCAGTGCCATCGGCGTCACATCCTACGAGCAGTACTTC. This translates into CSAIGVTSYEQYF. The gene calls are TRBV20-1 and TRBJ2-7; D remains unclear. The CDR3 loop spans 13 amino acids. V lost 6 bases to trimming and J lost 1 base, with 13 bases between them. Germline V lookup: CDR1 DFQATT, CDR2 SNEGSKA (reference sequence).

This clonotype has just one count. V gene TRBV6-5 combines with J gene TRBJ1-4; no reliable D call. Germline CDR1 MNHEY, CDR2 SVGAGI. This CDR3 spans 12 amino acids. Trimming removed 7 bases at V and 8 bases at J, with 11 bases between. The CDR3 is CASIGPGEKLFF. CDR3 coding DNA: TGTGCCAGCATCGGACCCGGGGAAAAACTGTTTTTT.